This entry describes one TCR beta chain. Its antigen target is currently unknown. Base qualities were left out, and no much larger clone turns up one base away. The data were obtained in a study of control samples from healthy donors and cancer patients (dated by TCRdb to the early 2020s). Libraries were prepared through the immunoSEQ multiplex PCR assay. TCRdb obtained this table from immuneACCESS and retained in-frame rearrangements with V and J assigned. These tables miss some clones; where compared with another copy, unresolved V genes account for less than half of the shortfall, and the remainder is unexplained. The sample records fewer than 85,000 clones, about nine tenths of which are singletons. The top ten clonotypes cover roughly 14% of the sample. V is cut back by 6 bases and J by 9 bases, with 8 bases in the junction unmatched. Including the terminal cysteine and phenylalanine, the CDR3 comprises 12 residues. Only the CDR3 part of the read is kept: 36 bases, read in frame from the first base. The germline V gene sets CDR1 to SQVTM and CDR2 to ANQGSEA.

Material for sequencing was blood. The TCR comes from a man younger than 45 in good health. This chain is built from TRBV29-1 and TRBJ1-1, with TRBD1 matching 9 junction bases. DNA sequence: TGCAGCGTGGAGCGGGACAGGGAAAAAGCTTTCTTT. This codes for CSVERDREKAFF. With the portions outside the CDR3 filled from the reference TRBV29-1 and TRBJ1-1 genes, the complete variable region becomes SAVISQKPSRDICQRGTSLTIQCQVDSQVTMMFWYRQQPGQSLTLIATANQGSEATYESGFVIDKFPISRPNLTFSTLTVSNMSPEDSSIYLCSVERDREKAFFGQGTRLTVV.